This T cell receptor (beta chain) was recorded in a study of T cell repertoires in cytomegalovirus infection. Study results and caveats: HLA-C-restricted CMV-specific TCR beta clonotypes prevailed in the ex vivo response.

Germline V gene lookup returns CDR1 MDHEN and CDR2 SYDVKM. Between the trimmed V and J ends, which lost 6 bases and 0 bases, there was a span of 24 bases. The CDR3 has 19 residues. From the reads, TCRdb called clonotypes with MiXCR, one entry per CDR3 protein. The data contain approximately 630,000 distinct CDR3 sequences, approximately 24% of them singletons. There are many counts of this clonotype. The antigen is not known. The chain combines TRBV28 with TRBJ2-1; a weak D match, TRBD1 (5 bases). This receptor was taken from a human donor in good health (CMV status not recorded). Some clones in this sample may be carry-over from other donors' samples. The source material was CD8+ T cells from PBMCs. The CDR3 sequence: CASSRKGFSPSGSYNEQFF. CDR3 bases: TGTGCCAGCAGCCGAAAGGGGTTTTCCCCCTCCGGCTCCTACAATGAGCAGTTCTTC. The entire variable domain, with the rest obtained from reference TRBV28 and TRBJ2-1, is as follows: DVKVTQSSRYLVKRTGEKVFLECVQDMDHENMFWYRQDPGLGLRLIYFSYDVKMKEKGDIPEGYSVSREKKERFSLILESASTNQTSMYLCASSRKGFSPSGSYNEQFFGPGTRLTVL.